This T cell receptor (beta chain) was documented in a study of blood T cell repertoires in COVID-19. Study-wide background: T cells, B-cell-depleted T cells, or PBMCs provided the cDNA or gDNA that served as material.

Assay used: immunoSEQ multiplex PCR; TCRdb lists only in-frame clones, some missing. The sample includes 150,000 to 200,000 clones, 81% seen only once; the top ten take approximately 11%. V shed 3 bases and J shed 3 bases, with 8 bases lying between them. The germline CDR1 and CDR2 sequences are LNHDA and SQIVND (reference sequence). The CDR3 is made up of 13 amino acids. This sequence joins TRBV19 and TRBJ1-2, with D unclear. This sequence was found in a human donor in a cohort sampled during active COVID-19. The sample comprised peripheral blood. The CDR3, as DNA: TGTGCCAGTAGTATGCGGCGGGACTATGGCTACACCTTC. This gives the protein CASSMRRDYGYTF. Complete variable domain (other parts from reference TRBV19 and TRBJ1-2): DGGITQSPKYLFRKEGQNVTLSCEQNLNHDAMYWYRQDPGQGLRLIYYSQIVNDFQKGDIAEGYSVSREKKESFPLTVTSAQKNPTAFYLCASSMRRDYGYTFGSGTRLTVV.